This T cell receptor beta chain stems from a study of T-cell memory formation after mild COVID-19. This clonotype was seen a few times. TCRdb analysed the 5' RACE reads with MiXCR anew, one entry per CDR3 protein. Counted here are almost 350,000 distinct CDR3 sequences, around a fifth occurring once; the ten biggest clones make up roughly a fifth. The sequence was collected from a man aged 18-30 years who had mild COVID-19 (a few samples of this study predate the infection). Cell type and time point are not known. Sequencing was performed on PBMCs or a T cell subset sorted from them (not recorded which).

CDR3: CASSQYRQHYVFGDTQYF. The CDR3 DNA is TGCGCCAGCAGCCAATACCGACAGCACTATGTATTCGGGGATACGCAGTATTTT. The chain recombines TRBV4-3 with TRBJ2-3, with D perhaps TRBD1 (5 bases). Per germline, CDR1 LGHNA and CDR2 YSLEER. The CDR3 has 18 residues. Trimming left V 2 bases short and J 6 bases short, with 24 bases between.